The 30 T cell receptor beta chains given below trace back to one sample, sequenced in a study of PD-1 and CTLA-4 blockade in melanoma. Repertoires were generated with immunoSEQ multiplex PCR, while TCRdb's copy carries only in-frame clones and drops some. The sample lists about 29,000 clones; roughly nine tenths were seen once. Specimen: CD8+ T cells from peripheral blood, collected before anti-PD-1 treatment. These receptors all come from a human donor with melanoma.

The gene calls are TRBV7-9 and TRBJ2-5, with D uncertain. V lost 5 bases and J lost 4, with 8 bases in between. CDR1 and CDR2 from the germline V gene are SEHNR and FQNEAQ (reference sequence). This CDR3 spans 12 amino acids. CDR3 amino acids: CASSQSIETQYF. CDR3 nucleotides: TGTGCCAGCAGCCAATCAATAGAGACCCAGTACTTC.

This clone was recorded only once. Written as DNA, the CDR3 is TGTGCCAGCAGAGGGACAGGGAGCTCCTACAATGAGCAGTTCTTC. Encoded protein: CASRGTGSSYNEQFF. The rearrangement joins TRBV5-4 to TRBJ2-1; 9 nucleotides agree with TRBD1. The germline V gene has CDR1 SGHNT and CDR2 YYREEE (reference sequence). The J segment lost 0 bases and the V segment lost 5 bases, leaving 3 bases of the junction unmatched. This CDR3 is 15 amino acids long.

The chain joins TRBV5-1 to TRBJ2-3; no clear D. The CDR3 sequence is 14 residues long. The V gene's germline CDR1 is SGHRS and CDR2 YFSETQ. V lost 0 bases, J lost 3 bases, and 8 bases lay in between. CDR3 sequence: CASSLAVGTDTQYF. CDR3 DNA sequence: TGCGCCAGCAGCTTGGCCGTAGGGACAGATACGCAGTATTTT.

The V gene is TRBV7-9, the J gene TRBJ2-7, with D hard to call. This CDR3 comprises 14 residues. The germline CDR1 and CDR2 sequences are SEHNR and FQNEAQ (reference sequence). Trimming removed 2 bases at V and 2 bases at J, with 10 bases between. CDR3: CASSLNNRAYEQYF. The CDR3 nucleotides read TGTGCCAGCAGCTTAAATAACAGAGCCTACGAGCAGTACTTC.

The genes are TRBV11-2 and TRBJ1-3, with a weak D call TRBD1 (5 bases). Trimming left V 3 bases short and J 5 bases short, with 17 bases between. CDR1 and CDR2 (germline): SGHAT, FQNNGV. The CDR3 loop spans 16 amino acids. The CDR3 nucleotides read TGTGCCAGCAGCTTCGACGGAAGTGGGGACCGAAACACCATATATTTT. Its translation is CASSFDGSGDRNTIYF.

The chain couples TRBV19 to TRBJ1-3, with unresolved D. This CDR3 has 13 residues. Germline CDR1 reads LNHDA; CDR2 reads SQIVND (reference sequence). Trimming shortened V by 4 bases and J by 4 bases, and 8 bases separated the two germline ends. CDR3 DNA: TGTGCCAGTAGTAAAGCGGGCGGAAACACCATATATTTT. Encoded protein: CASSKAGGNTIYF.

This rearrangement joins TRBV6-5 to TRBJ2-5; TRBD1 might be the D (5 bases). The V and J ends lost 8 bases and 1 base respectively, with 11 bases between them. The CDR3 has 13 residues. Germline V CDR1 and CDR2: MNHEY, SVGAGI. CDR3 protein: CASGRTRQETQYF. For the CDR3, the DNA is TGTGCCAGCGGGCGGACACGCCAAGAGACCCAGTACTTC.

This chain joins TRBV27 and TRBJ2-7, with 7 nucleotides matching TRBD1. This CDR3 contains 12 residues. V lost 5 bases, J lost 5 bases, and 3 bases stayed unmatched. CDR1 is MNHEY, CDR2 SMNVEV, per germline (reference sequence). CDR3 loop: CASSLTGDEQYF. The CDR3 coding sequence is TGTGCCAGCAGTCTCACAGGGGACGAGCAGTACTTC.

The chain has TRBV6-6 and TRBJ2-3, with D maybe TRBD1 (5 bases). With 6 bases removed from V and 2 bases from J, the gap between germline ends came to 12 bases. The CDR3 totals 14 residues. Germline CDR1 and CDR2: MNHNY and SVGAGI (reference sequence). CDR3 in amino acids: CASSQKGLTDTQYF. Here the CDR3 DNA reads TGTGCCAGCAGCCAAAAGGGGCTCACAGATACGCAGTATTTT.

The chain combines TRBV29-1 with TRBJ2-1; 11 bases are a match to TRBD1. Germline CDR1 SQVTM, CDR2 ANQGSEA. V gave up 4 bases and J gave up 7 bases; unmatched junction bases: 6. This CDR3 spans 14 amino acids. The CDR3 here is CSVGTGGGWNEQFF. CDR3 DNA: TGCAGCGTTGGGACAGGGGGCGGTTGGAATGAGCAGTTCTTC.

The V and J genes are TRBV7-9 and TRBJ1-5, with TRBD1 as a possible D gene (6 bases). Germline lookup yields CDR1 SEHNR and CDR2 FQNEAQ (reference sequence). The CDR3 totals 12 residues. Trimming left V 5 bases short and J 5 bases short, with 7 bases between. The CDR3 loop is CASSRTDQPQHF. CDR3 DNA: TGTGCCAGCAGCCGGACAGATCAGCCCCAGCATTTT.

The CDR3 sequence is CASSLSGTKGELFF. The DNA for the CDR3 is TGTGCCAGCAGTTTATCCGGGACCAAAGGGGAGCTGTTTTTT. This chain uses TRBV28 with TRBJ2-2, with D perhaps TRBD1 or TRBD2 (5 bases each). Germline loops: CDR1 MDHEN, CDR2 SYDVKM. Trimming removed 1 base at V and 8 bases at J, with 11 bases between. The CDR3 runs 14 residues.

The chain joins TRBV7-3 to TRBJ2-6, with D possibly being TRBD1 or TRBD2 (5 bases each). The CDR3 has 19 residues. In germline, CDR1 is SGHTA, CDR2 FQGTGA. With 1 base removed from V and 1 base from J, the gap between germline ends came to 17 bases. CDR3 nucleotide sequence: TGTGCCAGCAGCTTAAGCCCGTCTGGGACCATATCTGGGGCCAACGTCCTGACTTTC. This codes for CASSLSPSGTISGANVLTF.

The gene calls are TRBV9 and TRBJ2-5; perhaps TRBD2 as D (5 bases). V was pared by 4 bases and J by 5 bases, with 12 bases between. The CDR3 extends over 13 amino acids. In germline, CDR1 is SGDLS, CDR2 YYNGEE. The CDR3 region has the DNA TGTGCCAGCAGCCCAAGAACGGGGGAGACCCAGTACTTC. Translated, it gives CASSPRTGETQYF.

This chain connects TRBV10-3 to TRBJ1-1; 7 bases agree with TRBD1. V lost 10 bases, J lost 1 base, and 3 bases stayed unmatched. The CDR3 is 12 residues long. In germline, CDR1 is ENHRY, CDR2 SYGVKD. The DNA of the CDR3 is TGTGCCACGGGACAGCAGAACACTGAAGCTTTCTTT. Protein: CATGQQNTEAFF.

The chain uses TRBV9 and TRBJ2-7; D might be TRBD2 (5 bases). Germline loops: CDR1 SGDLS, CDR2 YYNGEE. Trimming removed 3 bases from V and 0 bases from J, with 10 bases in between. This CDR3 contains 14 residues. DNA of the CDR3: TGTGCCAGCAGCGGTGAGGGAGCCTCCTACGAGCAGTACTTC. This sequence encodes CASSGEGASYEQYF. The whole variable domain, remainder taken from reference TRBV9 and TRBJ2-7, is DSGVTQTPKHLITATGQRVTLRCSPRSGDLSVYWYQQSLDQGLQFLIQYYNGEERAKGNILERFSAQQFPDLHSELNLSSLELGDSALYFCASSGEGASYEQYFGPGTRLTVT.

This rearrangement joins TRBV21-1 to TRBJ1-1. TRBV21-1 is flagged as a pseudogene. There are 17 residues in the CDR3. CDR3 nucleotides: TGTGCCAGCAGCAAAGAGGGATTGACACCCCCGGCGTGGGGTGCTTTCTTT. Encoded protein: CASSKEGLTPPAWGAFF.

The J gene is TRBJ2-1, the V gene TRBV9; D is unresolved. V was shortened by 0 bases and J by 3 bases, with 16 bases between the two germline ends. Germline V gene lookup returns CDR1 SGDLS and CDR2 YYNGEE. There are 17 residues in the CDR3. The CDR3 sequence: CASSVAVEHVFYNEQFF. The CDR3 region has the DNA TGTGCCAGCAGCGTAGCTGTAGAGCATGTCTTCTACAATGAGCAGTTCTTC.

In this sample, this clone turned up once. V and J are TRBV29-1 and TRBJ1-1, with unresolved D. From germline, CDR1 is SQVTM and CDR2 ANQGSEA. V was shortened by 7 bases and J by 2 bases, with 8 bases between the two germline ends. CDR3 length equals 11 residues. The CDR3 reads CSARGNTEAFF. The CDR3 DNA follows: TGCAGCGCCCGAGGTAACACTGAAGCTTTCTTT.

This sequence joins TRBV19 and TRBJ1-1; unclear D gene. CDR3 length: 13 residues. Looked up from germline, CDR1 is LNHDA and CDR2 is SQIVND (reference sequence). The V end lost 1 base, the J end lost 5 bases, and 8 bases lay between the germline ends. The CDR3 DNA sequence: TGTGCCAGTAGTATAGTGACGGGTACTGAAGCTTTCTTT. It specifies CASSIVTGTEAFF.

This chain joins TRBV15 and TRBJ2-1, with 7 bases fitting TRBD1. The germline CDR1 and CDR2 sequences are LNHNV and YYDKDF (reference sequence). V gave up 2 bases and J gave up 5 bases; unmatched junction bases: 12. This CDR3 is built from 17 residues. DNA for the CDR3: TGTGCCACCAGCAGATCAAGCTCGGGACAGTTCGACAATGAGCAGTTCTTC. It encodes CATSRSSSGQFDNEQFF. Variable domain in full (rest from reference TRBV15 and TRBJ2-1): DAMVIQNPRYQVTQFGKPVTLSCSQTLNHNVMYWYQQKSSQAPKLLFHYYDKDFNNEADTPDNFQSRRPNTSFCFLDIRSPGLGDTAMYLCATSRSSSGQFDNEQFFGPGTRLTVL.

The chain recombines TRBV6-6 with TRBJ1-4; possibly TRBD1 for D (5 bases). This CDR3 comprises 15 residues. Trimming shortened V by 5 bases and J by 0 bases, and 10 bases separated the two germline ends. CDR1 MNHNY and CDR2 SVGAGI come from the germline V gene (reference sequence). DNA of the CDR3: TGTGCCAGCAGTCGAATGACAGCAACTAATGAAAAACTGTTTTTT. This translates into CASSRMTATNEKLFF.

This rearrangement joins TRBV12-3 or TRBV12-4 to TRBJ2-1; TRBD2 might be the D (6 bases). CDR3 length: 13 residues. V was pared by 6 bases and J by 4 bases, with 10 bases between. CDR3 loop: CASSPGGYNEQFF. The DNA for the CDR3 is TGTGCCAGCAGCCCCGGAGGGTACAATGAGCAGTTCTTC.

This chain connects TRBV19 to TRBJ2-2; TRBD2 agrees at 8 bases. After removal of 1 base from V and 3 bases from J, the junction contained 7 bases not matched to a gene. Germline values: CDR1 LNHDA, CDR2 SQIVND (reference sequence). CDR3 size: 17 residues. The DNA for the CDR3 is TGTGCCAGTAGTATAGTCCTCGGGAGGGCCGACACCGGGGAGCTGTTTTTT. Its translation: CASSIVLGRADTGELFF.

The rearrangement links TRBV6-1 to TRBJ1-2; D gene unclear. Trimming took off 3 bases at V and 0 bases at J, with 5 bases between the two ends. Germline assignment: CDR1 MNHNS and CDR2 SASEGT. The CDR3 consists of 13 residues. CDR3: CASSEVTNYGYTF. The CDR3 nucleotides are TGTGCCAGCAGTGAGGTCACTAACTATGGCTACACCTTC.

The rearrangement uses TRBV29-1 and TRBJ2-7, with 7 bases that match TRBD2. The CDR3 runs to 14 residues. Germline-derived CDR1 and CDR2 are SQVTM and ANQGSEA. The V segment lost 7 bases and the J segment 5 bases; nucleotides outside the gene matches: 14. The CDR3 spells CSAGEAGVTDEQYF. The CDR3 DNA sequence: TGCAGCGCGGGGGAGGCGGGAGTAACGGACGAGCAGTACTTC.

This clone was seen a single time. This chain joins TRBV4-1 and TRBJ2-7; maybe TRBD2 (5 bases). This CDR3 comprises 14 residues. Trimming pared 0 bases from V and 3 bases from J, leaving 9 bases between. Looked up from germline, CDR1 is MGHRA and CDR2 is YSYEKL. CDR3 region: CASSQEGLNYEQYF. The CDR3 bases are TGCGCCAGCAGCCAAGAAGGACTCAACTACGAGCAGTACTTC.

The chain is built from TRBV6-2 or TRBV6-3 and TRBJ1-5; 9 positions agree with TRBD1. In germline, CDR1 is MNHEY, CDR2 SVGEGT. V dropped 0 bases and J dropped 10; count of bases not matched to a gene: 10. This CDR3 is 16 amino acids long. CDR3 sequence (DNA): TGTGCCAGCAGTTACTCTGGGGACAGGGAGACTCTACCCCAGCATTTT. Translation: CASSYSGDRETLPQHF.

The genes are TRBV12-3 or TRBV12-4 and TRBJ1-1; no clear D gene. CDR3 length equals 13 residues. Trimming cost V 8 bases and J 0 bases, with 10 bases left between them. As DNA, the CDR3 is TGTGCCAGCTTAGACGGGTTGAACACTGAAGCTTTCTTT. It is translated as CASLDGLNTEAFF.

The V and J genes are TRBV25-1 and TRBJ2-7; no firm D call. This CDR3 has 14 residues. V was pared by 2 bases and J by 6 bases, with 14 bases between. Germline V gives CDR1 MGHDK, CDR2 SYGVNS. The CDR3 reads CASSELGNLREQYF. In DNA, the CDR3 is TGTGCCAGCAGTGAACTGGGAAATCTTCGCGAGCAGTACTTC.